Following are 14 T cell receptor beta chains from one sample sequenced in a study of cytomegalovirus exposure and HLA in healthy donors. The assay was immunoSEQ multiplex PCR, and TCRdb's table has in-frame clones only and misses some. The repertoire consists of 200,000 to 250,000 clones, with just over 90% occurring once and the leading ten covering around 1.1%. The sample was PBMCs. These receptor sequences come from a young woman in good health and CMV-seronegative.

This chain joins TRBV23-1 and TRBJ2-5, with 8 bases aligning to TRBD2. TRBV23-1 is labeled an ORF, and its function is uncertain. The J segment lost 3 bases and the V segment lost 11 bases, leaving 11 bases of the junction unmatched. The CDR3 has 14 amino acids. The CDR3 DNA is TGCGCCCGCCCGACCAGCGGGAGAAAAGAGACCCAGTACTTC. This encodes CARPTSGRKETQYF.

The chain recombines TRBV10-2 with TRBJ2-2, with 7 bases lining up with TRBD2. The CDR3 sequence is 14 residues long. V lost 2 bases, J lost 7 bases, and 4 bases stayed unmatched. Germline V lookup: CDR1 WSHSY, CDR2 SAAADI. CDR3 in DNA: TGCGCCAGCAGTGAGCGGGAGGATAGCGGGGAGCTGTTTTTT. Protein product: CASSEREDSGELFF.

The gene calls are TRBV28 and TRBJ1-2; 9 bases match TRBD1. V shed 5 bases, J shed 7 bases, and the junction held 11 bases outside the gene matches. The CDR3 loop spans 15 amino acids. CDR1 is MDHEN and CDR2 is SYDVKM in the germline V gene. As DNA, the CDR3 is TGTGCCAGCAGTGTCCTACAGGGGGCTGTAGGTGGCTACACCTTC. This sequence encodes CASSVLQGAVGGYTF.

The chain employs TRBV18 and TRBJ2-7; 8 bases fit TRBD1. V dropped 4 bases and J dropped 3; count of bases not matched to a gene: 5. The germline gives CDR1 KGHSH, CDR2 LQKENI. The CDR3 covers 14 residues. CDR3 DNA sequence: TGTGCCAGCTCACGAACAGGGGGTAACTACGAGCAGTACTTC. It yields the protein CASSRTGGNYEQYF. Variable domain in full (rest from reference TRBV18 and TRBJ2-7): NAGVMQNPRHLVRRRGQEARLRCSPMKGHSHVYWYRQLPEEGLKFMVYLQKENIIDESGMPKERFSAEFPKEGPSILRIQQVVRGDSAAYFCASSRTGGNYEQYFGPGTRLTVT.

The chain employs TRBV14 and TRBJ2-3; D is unresolved. V was cut by 4 bases and J by 2 bases, with 10 bases left in between. The length of the CDR3 is 14 residues. Germline V gene data show CDR1 as SGHDN and CDR2 as FVKESK. The CDR3: CASSRNRNTDTQYF. For the CDR3, the DNA is TGTGCCAGCAGCCGGAACAGAAACACAGATACGCAGTATTTT.

The chain employs TRBV11-2 and TRBJ2-3; tentative D call: TRBD2 (5 bases). Per the germline V gene, CDR1 is SGHAT and CDR2 is FQNNGV. Trimming pared 3 bases from V and 5 bases from J, leaving 9 bases between. CDR3 length equals 13 residues. The CDR3 DNA sequence: TGTGCCAGCAGCTTCGGACTTAGAGATACGCAGTATTTT. Translating it yields CASSFGLRDTQYF.

The rearrangement links TRBV29-1 to TRBJ1-2; D remains ambiguous. V was clipped by 4 bases and J by 4 bases, with 7 bases between them. This CDR3 has 11 amino acids. CDR1 is SQVTM and CDR2 is ANQGSEA in the germline V gene. CDR3 amino acids: CSVAIGYGYTF. CDR3 bases: TGCAGCGTTGCGATCGGCTATGGCTACACCTTC. Variable domain in full (rest from reference TRBV29-1 and TRBJ1-2): SAVISQKPSRDICQRGTSLTIQCQVDSQVTMMFWYRQQPGQSLTLIATANQGSEATYESGFVIDKFPISRPNLTFSTLTVSNMSPEDSSIYLCSVAIGYGYTFGSGTRLTVV.

The V call is TRBV7-7, the J call TRBJ2-4; 9 bases map to TRBD1. Germline V gene lookup returns CDR1 SSHAT and CDR2 FNYEAQ (reference sequence). Trimming cost V 5 bases and J 6 bases; bases outside gene matches: 8. The CDR3 has 15 residues. As DNA, the CDR3 is TGTGCCAGCAGCCCCCTGGGACAGGGTGGAAACATTCAGTACTTC. It specifies CASSPLGQGGNIQYF.

CDR3 in amino acids: CASSPYVGPSEEKLFF. CDR3 coding DNA: TGTGCCAGCAGCCCCTATGTGGGGCCCTCCGAAGAAAAACTGTTTTTT. The chain uses TRBV4-2 and TRBJ1-4, with D maybe TRBD1 (5 bases). Trimming removed 4 bases at V and 8 bases at J, with 20 bases between. The CDR3 sequence is 16 residues long. Germline CDR1 reads LGHNA; CDR2 reads YNFKEQ.

The V gene is TRBV6-1, the J gene TRBJ1-5; TRBD1 might be the D (5 bases). The germline V and J ends were trimmed by 0 bases and 6 bases, with 9 bases remaining between them. The germline V gene encodes CDR1 MNHNS and CDR2 SASEGT. There are 14 residues in the CDR3. The CDR3 loop reads CASSEAQGSQPQHF. The DNA of the CDR3 is TGTGCCAGCAGTGAAGCCCAGGGTTCTCAGCCCCAGCATTTT.

The genes are TRBV7-9 and TRBJ1-3, with 8 bases aligning to TRBD1. CDR3 size: 16 residues. Trimming took 7 bases from V and 8 from J; bases not matched to a gene: 16. Germline V gene sequence: CDR1 SEHNR, CDR2 FQNEAQ (reference sequence). CDR3 protein: CASTPDGQGSVDTIYF. CDR3 sequence (DNA): TGTGCCAGCACCCCCGACGGACAGGGATCCGTTGACACCATATATTTT.

The gene calls are TRBV28 and TRBJ2-1; the match to TRBD2 covers 10 bases. V was clipped by 3 bases and J by 4 bases; unmatched bases: 6. Germline CDR1 MDHEN, CDR2 SYDVKM. The length of the CDR3 is 16 residues. The DNA for the CDR3 is TGTGCCAGCAGTTTGTACGGACTAGCGGAGTACAATGAGCAGTTCTTC. This codes for CASSLYGLAEYNEQFF.

This clone appeared once. The chain carries TRBV19 and TRBJ2-5, with 7 nucleotides matching TRBD2. Germline V gives CDR1 LNHDA, CDR2 SQIVND (reference sequence). The CDR3 runs 15 residues. With V trimmed by 3 bases and J by 4 bases, 8 bases remained unmatched. In DNA, the CDR3 is TGTGCCAGTAGTATTGGCGGGAGCGAGGGAGAGACCCAGTACTTC. Its translation is CASSIGGSEGETQYF.

The chain combines TRBV15 with TRBJ2-1; D is ambiguous. The germline gives CDR1 LNHNV, CDR2 YYDKDF (reference sequence). The CDR3 covers 13 residues. V was shortened by 1 base and J by 9 bases, with 10 bases between the two germline ends. The CDR3 sequence is CATSRGGVSEQFF. The CDR3 DNA sequence: TGTGCCACCAGCAGAGGAGGCGTTTCTGAGCAGTTCTTC.